Detailed here is one T cell receptor beta chain. As yet, its antigen is unknown. Data came from immunoSEQ multiplex PCR; TCRdb stores just in-frame clones and leaves some out. The sample lists 100,000 to 150,000 clones; roughly nine tenths were seen once. The source of the sample is a study of cytomegalovirus exposure and HLA in healthy donors. Overall study findings and caveats: It was reportedly the case that the classifier diagnosed cytomegalovirus status with high specificity and sensitivity. The study listed 164 cytomegalovirus-associated TCR beta chains.

The sequenced sample consisted of PBMCs. The TCR was taken from a woman aged 18-35 years in good health and CMV-seronegative.

This CDR3 reads CAIRRPGQGIETQYF. As DNA, the CDR3 is TGTGCCATCAGGCGACCGGGACAGGGGATCGAGACCCAGTACTTC. The V gene is TRBV10-3, the J gene TRBJ2-5, with 10 bases matching TRBD1. Unmatched junction bases numbered 9, after V lost 6 bases and J lost 5 bases. The CDR3 is 15 residues long. Germline CDR1 and CDR2: ENHRY and SYGVKD.